In this sample, the clone carrying this TCR beta chain turned up many times. Its antigen is still unknown. This specimen belongs to a study of T cells in Graves' hyperthyroidism and ophthalmopathy. TCR beta CDR3 regions were amplified from RNA. HTBI primers were the set used in a first-round RT-PCR of the TCR CDR3. TCRdb independently ran MiXCR on the multiplex PCR reads; one entry per CDR3 protein. The sample holds about 640,000 distinct CDR3 sequences, more than 20% seen once. CDR1 is SGHAT, CDR2 FQNNGV, per germline. After removal of 4 bases from V and 6 bases from J, the junction contained 6 bases not matched to a gene. CDR3 length: 14 residues. Study conclusions and caveats: Ophthalmopathy onset followed model prediction by a median approximately 7 months.

The sample consisted of blood. The rearrangement joins TRBV11-2 to TRBJ1-1; 9 bases match TRBD1. The TCR sequence derives from a man younger than 40 with Graves' ophthalmopathy. Written as DNA, the CDR3 is TGTGCCAGCAGCTCAGGACAGGGGATTTCTGAAGCTTTCTTT. Amino acid sequence: CASSSGQGISEAFF.